Listed below are T cell receptor beta chains from one sample, sequenced in a study of radiation and T cells in renal cell carcinoma. Assay: immunoSEQ multiplex PCR; the TCRdb copy retains only in-frame clones and omits some. This table has tens of thousands of clones, around 78% appearing once. Sequences were derived from blood, sampled from a patient whose treatment included radiotherapy and nephrectomy. The receptors shown here come from a man in his 60s with renal cell carcinoma. Each CDR3 is given with its conserved first and last residue. A D gene is named only where the DNA matches it firmly. The size of a clone is reported for some rows only, either as once, few or many, or as a class for expanded clones.

v_call	j_call	d_call	clone_size	cdr3_aa	cdr3_nt
TRBV2	TRBJ1-2	TRBD1	few	CASSPGTGNDGYTF	TGTGCCAGCAGTCCAGGGACAGGGAACGATGGCTACACCTTC
TRBV28	TRBJ1-1	NA	NA	CASRPEPNTEAFF	TGTGCCAGCAGGCCTGAACCTAACACTGAAGCTTTCTTT
TRBV11-3	TRBJ2-6	NA	NA	CASSPAAGANVLTF	TGTGCCAGCAGCCCCGCGGCTGGGGCCAACGTCCTGACTTTC
TRBV27	TRBJ2-3	NA	NA	CASSIETGGGTQYF	TGTGCCAGCAGTATCGAAACAGGGGGGGGAACGCAGTATTTT
TRBV2	TRBJ1-2	TRBD1	NA	CASSGQRPQGGVGYTF	TGTGCCAGCAGTGGGCAGAGACCACAGGGGGGAGTTGGCTACACCTTC
TRBV27	TRBJ2-5	NA	few	CASSLGGALRETQYF	TGTGCCAGCAGTTTAGGAGGGGCTCTGCGAGAGACCCAGTACTTC
TRBV11-3	TRBJ1-1	NA	once	CASSLLTRTTGGDAFF	TGTGCCAGCAGCTTATTGACCCGTACTACCGGGGGTGATGCTTTCTTT
TRBV5-4	TRBJ2-1	TRBD2	NA	CASSLGGGSGNEQFF	TGTGCCAGCAGCTTGGGGGGCGGGAGTGGGAATGAGCAGTTCTTC
TRBV5-1	TRBJ2-2	NA	NA	CASSPSDLNTGELFF	TGCGCCAGCAGCCCGTCGGACCTTAACACCGGGGAGCTGTTTTTT
TRBV10-1	TRBJ1-4	TRBD1	NA	CARAPGQGINEKLFF	TGCGCCAGGGCACCGGGACAGGGGATTAATGAAAAACTGTTTTTT
TRBV6-6	TRBJ1-2	TRBD1	NA	CASSSGDSHYGYTF	TGTGCCAGCAGTTCTGGGGACAGCCACTATGGCTACACCTTC
TRBV19	TRBJ2-6	NA	NA	CASSMGGSGANVLTF	TGTGCCAGTAGTATGGGGGGCTCTGGGGCCAACGTCCTGACTTTC
TRBV10-1	TRBJ1-1	NA	few	CASPSIQDEAFF	TGCGCCAGCCCTTCAATCCAGGACGAAGCTTTCTTT
TRBV30	TRBJ2-3	TRBD2	NA	CAWSVIAGASDTQYF	TGTGCCTGGAGTGTAATAGCGGGAGCCTCAGATACGCAGTATTTT
TRBV29-1	TRBJ1-1	NA	NA	CSVWMAQNTEAFF	TGCAGCGTCTGGATGGCCCAGAACACTGAAGCTTTCTTT
TRBV13	TRBJ1-3	NA	NA	CASSLAGARAGNTIYF	TGTGCCAGCAGCTTAGCGGGGGCGCGTGCTGGAAACACCATATATTTT
TRBV6-5	TRBJ1-6	NA	once	CASSYNREGNSPLHF	TGTGCCAGCAGTTATAATCGGGAGGGGAATTCACCCCTCCACTTT
TRBV19	TRBJ2-3	NA	NA	CASSKGGRASEDTQYF	TGTGCCAGTAGTAAAGGGGGGCGGGCCTCGGAAGATACGCAGTATTTT
TRBV27	TRBJ2-2	TRBD1	NA	CASSPGQGDTGELFF	TGTGCCAGCAGCCCCGGACAGGGGGACACCGGGGAGCTGTTTTTT
TRBV13	TRBJ2-1	NA	NA	CASSRRTVISYNEQFF	TGTGCCAGCAGCCGACGGACAGTAATCTCCTACAATGAGCAGTTCTTC
TRBV29-1	TRBJ1-2	TRBD1	once	CSVEDLPGQGASTNYGYTF	TGCAGCGTTGAAGACCTCCCAGGACAGGGGGCTTCAACTAACTATGGCTACACCTTC
TRBV10-2	TRBJ1-2	TRBD1	NA	CASSEGTAYGYTF	TGCGCCAGCAGTGAGGGGACAGCGTATGGCTACACCTTC
TRBV7-2	TRBJ2-7	NA	NA	CASTPGTGSYEQYF	TGTGCCAGCACCCCCGGAACAGGATCCTACGAGCAGTACTTC
TRBV6-5	TRBJ2-5	TRBD1	NA	CASSYRTGNQETQYF	TGTGCCAGCAGTTACAGGACAGGCAACCAAGAGACCCAGTACTTC
TRBV5-6	TRBJ2-5	NA	NA	CASSLIGGTKTQYF	TGTGCCAGCAGCTTGATAGGGGGTACGAAGACCCAGTACTTC
TRBV2	TRBJ1-4	TRBD1	NA	CASSEEGQEFF	TGTGCCAGCAGTGAAGAGGGACAGGAATTTTTT
TRBV7-6	TRBJ1-5	NA	NA	CASSLDPPGASNQPQHF	TGTGCCAGCAGCTTAGATCCCCCAGGGGCTAGCAATCAGCCCCAGCATTTT
TRBV12-5	TRBJ2-1	NA	NA	CASGLLTYNEQFF	TGTGCTAGTGGTTTGCTTACGTACAATGAGCAGTTCTTC
TRBV12-5	TRBJ1-1	TRBD1	NA	CASGLGQGATEAFF	TGTGCTAGTGGTTTAGGACAGGGGGCCACTGAAGCTTTCTTT
TRBV20-1	TRBJ1-4	NA	few	CSANRQSGVFF	TGCAGTGCTAACCGACAGTCCGGGGTGTTTTTT
TRBV7-9	TRBJ2-2	NA	few	CASSLTPGNTGELFF	TGTGCCAGCAGCTTAACTCCAGGGAACACCGGGGAGCTGTTTTTT
TRBV4-3	TRBJ2-2	NA	NA	CASSQLQGAGAGELFF	TGCGCCAGCAGCCAACTCCAGGGGGCGGGGGCCGGGGAGCTGTTTTTT
TRBV10-2	TRBJ2-7	NA	NA	CASSEFPSPGDEQYF	TGCGCCAGCAGTGAGTTTCCTTCCCCGGGTGACGAGCAGTACTTC
TRBV6-6	TRBJ1-2	TRBD1	NA	CASSLGTGTANYGYTF	TGTGCCAGCAGTCTCGGGACGGGGACAGCTAACTATGGCTACACCTTC
TRBV20-1	TRBJ1-3	NA	NA	CSAREGNTIYF	TGCAGTGCTAGAGAAGGAAACACCATATATTTT
TRBV9	TRBJ1-3	NA	NA	CASSVGEGTNTIYF	TGTGCCAGCAGCGTAGGGGAGGGAACCAACACCATATATTTT